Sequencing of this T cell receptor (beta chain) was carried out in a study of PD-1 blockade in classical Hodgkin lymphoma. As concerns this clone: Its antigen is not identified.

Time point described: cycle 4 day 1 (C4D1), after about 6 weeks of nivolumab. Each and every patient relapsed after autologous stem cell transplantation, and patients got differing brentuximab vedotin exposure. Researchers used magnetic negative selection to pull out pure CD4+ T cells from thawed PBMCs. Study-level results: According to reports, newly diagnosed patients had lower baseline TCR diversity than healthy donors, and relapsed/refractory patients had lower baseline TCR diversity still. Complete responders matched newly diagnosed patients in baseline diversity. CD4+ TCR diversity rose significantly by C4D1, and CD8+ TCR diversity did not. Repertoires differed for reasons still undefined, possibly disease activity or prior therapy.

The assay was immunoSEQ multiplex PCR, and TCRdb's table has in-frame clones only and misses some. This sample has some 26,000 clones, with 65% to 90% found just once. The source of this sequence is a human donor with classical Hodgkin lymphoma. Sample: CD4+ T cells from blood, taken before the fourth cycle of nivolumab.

CDR3 coding DNA: TGTGCCAGCTCTCGCGGGGGAGTTGAGACCCAGTACTTC. Amino acids: CASSRGGVETQYF. The chain is built from TRBV7-2 and TRBJ2-5; 7 bases are shared with TRBD2. The J segment lost 5 bases and the V segment lost 8 bases, leaving 8 bases of the junction unmatched. The CDR3 covers 13 residues. Germline V gene data show CDR1 as SGHTA and CDR2 as FQGNSA.